This TCR beta chain derives from a study of blood T cells in healthy people across ages. This clonotype was counted only a few times. The antigen remains undetermined. The second PCR ran about 6 to 11 cycles with a sample-barcoded 5' primer and J-beta primers. Each single sample gave us at least 2.5 million CDR3-containing paired-end reads. TCRdb independently ran MiXCR on the 5' RACE reads; one entry per CDR3 protein. Among roughly 720,000 distinct CDR3 sequences, around half were seen once, and the ten largest hold about 42%. The CDR3 has 11 residues. The germline V gene has CDR1 MNHEY and CDR2 SMNVEV (reference sequence). Trimming stripped 9 bases from V and 0 bases from J, with 5 bases between. Study-wide points: Correlation between TCR beta diversity and naive T cell percentage was strong.

The rearrangement uses TRBV27 and TRBJ2-5, with no clear D. Sequenced input: blood. This TCR was sampled from a man older than 75 in good health. The CDR3 reads CASRYQETQYF. In DNA, the CDR3 is TGTGCCAGTAGGTACCAAGAGACCCAGTACTTC.